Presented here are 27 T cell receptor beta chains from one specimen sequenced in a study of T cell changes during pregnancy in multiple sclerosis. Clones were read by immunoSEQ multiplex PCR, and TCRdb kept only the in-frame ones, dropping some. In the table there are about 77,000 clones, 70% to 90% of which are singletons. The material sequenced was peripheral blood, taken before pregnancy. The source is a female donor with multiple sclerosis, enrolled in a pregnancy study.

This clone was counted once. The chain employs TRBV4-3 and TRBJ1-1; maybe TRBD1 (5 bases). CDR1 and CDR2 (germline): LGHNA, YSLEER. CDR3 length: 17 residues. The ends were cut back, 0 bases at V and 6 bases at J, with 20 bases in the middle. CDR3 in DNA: TGCGCCAGCAGCCAAGAGCCCAAGGGGCAGGGACTGGCTGAAGCTTTCTTT. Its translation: CASSQEPKGQGLAEAFF.

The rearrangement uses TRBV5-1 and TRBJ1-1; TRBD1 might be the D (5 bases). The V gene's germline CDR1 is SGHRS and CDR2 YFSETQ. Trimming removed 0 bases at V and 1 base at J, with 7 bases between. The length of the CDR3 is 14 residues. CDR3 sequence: CASSLDGGNTEAFF. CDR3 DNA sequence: TGCGCCAGCAGCTTGGACGGGGGGAACACTGAAGCTTTCTTT.

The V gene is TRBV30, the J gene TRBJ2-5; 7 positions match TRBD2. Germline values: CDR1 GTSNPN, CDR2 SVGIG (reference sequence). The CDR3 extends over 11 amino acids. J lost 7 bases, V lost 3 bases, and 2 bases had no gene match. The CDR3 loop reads CAWRGEGTQYF. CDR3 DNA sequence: TGTGCCTGGAGGGGGGAGGGGACCCAGTACTTC.

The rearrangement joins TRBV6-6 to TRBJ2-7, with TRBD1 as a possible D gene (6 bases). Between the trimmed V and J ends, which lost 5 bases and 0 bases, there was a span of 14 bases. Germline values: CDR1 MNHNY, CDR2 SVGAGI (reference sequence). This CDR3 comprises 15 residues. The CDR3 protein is CASSGGRTLSYEQYF. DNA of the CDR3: TGTGCCAGCAGTGGGGGCAGGACCCTCTCCTACGAGCAGTACTTC.

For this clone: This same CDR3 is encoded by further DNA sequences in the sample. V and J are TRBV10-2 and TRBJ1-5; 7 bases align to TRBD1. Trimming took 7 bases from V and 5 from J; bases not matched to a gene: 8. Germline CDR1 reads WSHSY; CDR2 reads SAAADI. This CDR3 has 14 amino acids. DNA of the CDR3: TGCGCCAGCAAGCGGACAGGTCTTGATCAGCCCCAGCATTTT. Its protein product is CASKRTGLDQPQHF.

CDR3 residues: CAIRGGGYEQYF. In DNA, the CDR3 is TGTGCCATCCGAGGGGGGGGCTACGAGCAGTACTTC. The chain employs TRBV10-3 and TRBJ2-7, with D perhaps TRBD2 (7 bases). This CDR3 spans 12 amino acids. Germline V CDR1 and CDR2: ENHRY, SYGVKD. V was shortened by 8 bases and J by 3 bases, with 11 bases between the two germline ends.

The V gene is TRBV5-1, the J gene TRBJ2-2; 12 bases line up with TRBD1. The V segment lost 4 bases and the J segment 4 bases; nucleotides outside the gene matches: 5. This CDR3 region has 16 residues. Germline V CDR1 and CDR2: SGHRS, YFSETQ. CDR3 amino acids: CASSQGQGASTGELFF. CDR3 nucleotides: TGCGCCAGCAGCCAGGGACAGGGGGCAAGCACCGGGGAGCTGTTTTTT.

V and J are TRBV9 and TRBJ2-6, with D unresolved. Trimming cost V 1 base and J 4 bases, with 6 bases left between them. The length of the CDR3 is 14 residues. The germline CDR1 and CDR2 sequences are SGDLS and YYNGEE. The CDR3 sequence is CASSVRGGANVLTF. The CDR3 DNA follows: TGTGCCAGCAGCGTACGTGGCGGGGCCAACGTCCTGACTTTC.

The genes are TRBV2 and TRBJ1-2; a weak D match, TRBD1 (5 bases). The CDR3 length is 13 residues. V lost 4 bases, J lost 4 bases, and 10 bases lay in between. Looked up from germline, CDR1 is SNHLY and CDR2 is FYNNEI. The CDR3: CASSVGQAYGYTF. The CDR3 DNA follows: TGTGCCAGCAGTGTGGGGCAGGCCTATGGCTACACCTTC. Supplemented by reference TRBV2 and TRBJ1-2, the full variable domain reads EPEVTQTPSHQVTQMGQEVILRCVPISNHLYFYWYRQILGQKVEFLVSFYNNEISEKSEIFDDQFSVERPDGSNFTLKIRSTKLEDSAMYFCASSVGQAYGYTFGSGTRLTVV.

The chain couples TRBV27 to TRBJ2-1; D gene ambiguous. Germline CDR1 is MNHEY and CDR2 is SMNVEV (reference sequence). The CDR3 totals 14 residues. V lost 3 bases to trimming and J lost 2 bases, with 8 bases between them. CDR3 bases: TGTGCCAGCAGTTTTAGGAGACCCTACAATGAGCAGTTCTTC. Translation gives CASSFRRPYNEQFF.

The CDR3 coding sequence is TGCGCCAGCGGAACGGCGGCTAGCGGGGGAAGGTGCGAGCAGTACTTC. Protein: CASGTAASGGRCEQYF. V usage is TRBV23-1 and J usage is TRBJ2-7, with 10 bases that match TRBD2. TRBV23-1 is classed as an ORF, of uncertain function. The CDR3 has 16 amino acids. V was clipped by 8 bases and J by 6 bases; unmatched bases: 16.

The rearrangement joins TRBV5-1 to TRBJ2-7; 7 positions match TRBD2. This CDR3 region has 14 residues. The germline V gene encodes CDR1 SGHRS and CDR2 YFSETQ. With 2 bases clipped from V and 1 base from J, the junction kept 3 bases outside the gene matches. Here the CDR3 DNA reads TGCGCCAGCAGCTTTGGTAGCGGGTCCTACGAGCAGTACTTC. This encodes CASSFGSGSYEQYF.

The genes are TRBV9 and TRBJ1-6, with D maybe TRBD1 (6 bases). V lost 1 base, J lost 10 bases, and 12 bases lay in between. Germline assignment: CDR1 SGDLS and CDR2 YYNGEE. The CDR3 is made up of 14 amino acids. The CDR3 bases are TGTGCCAGCAGCGTAAGGGGGAGAGACTCACCCCTCCACTTT. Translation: CASSVRGRDSPLHF.

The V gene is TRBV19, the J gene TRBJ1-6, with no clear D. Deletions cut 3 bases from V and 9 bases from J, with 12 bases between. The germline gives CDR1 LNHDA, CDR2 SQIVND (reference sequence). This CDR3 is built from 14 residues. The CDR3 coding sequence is TGTGCCAGTAGTATTTTGGTTTTTAGTTCACCCCTCCACTTT. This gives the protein CASSILVFSSPLHF.

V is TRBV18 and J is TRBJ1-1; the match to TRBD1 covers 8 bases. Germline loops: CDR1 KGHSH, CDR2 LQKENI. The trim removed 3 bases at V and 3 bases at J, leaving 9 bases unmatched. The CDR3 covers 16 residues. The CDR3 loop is CASSPSQGQEYTEAFF. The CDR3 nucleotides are TGTGCCAGCTCACCCTCCCAGGGACAGGAATACACTGAAGCTTTCTTT.

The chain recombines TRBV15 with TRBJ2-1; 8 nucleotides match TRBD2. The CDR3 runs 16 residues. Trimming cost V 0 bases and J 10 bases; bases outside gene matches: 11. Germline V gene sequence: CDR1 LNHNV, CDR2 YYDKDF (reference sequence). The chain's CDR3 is CATSRDRAQAGVEQFF. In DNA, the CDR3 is TGTGCCACCAGCAGAGATAGGGCCCAAGCGGGGGTCGAGCAGTTCTTC.

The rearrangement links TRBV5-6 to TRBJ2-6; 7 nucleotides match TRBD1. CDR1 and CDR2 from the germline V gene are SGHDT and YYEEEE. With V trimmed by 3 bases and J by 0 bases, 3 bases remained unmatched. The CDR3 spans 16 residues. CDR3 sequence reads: CASSWGQISGANVLTF. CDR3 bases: TGTGCCAGCAGCTGGGGACAGATCTCTGGGGCCAACGTCCTGACTTTC.

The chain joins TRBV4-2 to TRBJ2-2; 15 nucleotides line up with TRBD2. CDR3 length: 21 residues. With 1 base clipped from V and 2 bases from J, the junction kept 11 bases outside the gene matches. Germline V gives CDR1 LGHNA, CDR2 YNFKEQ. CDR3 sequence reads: CASSQVGTSGGPRLNTGELFF. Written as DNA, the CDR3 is TGTGCCAGCAGCCAAGTTGGGACTAGCGGGGGGCCGAGGTTAAACACCGGGGAGCTGTTTTTT.

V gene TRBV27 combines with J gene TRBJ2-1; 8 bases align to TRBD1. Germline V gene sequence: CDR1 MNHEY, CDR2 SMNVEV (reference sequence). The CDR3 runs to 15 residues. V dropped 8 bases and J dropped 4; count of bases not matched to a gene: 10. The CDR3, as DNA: TGTGCCAGCCTAGATCCAGGGGGCGGTTACAATGAGCAGTTCTTC. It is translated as CASLDPGGGYNEQFF.

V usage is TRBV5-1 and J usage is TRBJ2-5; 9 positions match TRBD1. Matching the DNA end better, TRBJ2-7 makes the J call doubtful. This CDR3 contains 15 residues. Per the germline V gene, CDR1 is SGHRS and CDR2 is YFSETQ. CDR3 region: CASNTGTGFTGEQYF. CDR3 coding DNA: TGCGCCAGCAACACCGGGACAGGGTTCACCGGCGAGCAGTACTTC.

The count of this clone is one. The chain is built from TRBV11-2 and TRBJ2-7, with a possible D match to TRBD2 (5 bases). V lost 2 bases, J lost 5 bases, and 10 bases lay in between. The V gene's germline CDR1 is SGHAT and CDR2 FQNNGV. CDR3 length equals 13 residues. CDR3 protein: CASSLPLGNEQYF. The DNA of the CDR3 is TGTGCCAGCAGCTTACCACTAGGAAACGAGCAGTACTTC. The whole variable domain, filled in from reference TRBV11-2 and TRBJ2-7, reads EAGVAQSPRYKIIEKRQSVAFWCNPISGHATLYWYQQILGQGPKLLIQFQNNGVVDDSQLPKDRFSAERLKGVDSTLKIQPAKLEDSAVYLCASSLPLGNEQYFGPGTRLTVT.

This CDR3 reads CSAPDRGEQYF. CDR3 DNA sequence: TGCAGTGCTCCGGACAGGGGCGAGCAGTACTTC. The chain combines TRBV20-1 with TRBJ2-7; TRBD1 agrees at 9 bases. Germline trimming cut 5 bases from V and 6 bases from J; bases unmatched to any gene: 2. The CDR3 loop spans 11 amino acids. Germline V gene data show CDR1 as DFQATT and CDR2 as SNEGSKA (reference sequence).

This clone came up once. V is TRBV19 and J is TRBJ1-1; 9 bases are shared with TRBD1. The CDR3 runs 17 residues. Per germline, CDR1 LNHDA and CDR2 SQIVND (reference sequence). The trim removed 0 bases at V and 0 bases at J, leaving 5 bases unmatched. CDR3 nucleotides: TGTGCCAGTAGTATAGATAGGACAGGGGATATGAACACTGAAGCTTTCTTT. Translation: CASSIDRTGDMNTEAFF.

CDR3 in DNA: TGTGCTAGTGGTTTGGTCGGGGGTAATGAAAAACTGTTTTTT. Translation gives CASGLVGGNEKLFF. The V call is TRBV12-5, the J call TRBJ1-4; tentatively, D is TRBD1 (5 bases). The CDR3 runs to 14 residues. In germline, CDR1 is LGHNT, CDR2 FRNRAP. Trimming removed 0 bases at V and 4 bases at J, with 6 bases between. The variable domain in full, with the rest retrieved from reference TRBV12-5 and TRBJ1-4, is DARVTQTPRHKVTEMGQEVTMRCQPILGHNTVFWYRQTMMQGLELLAYFRNRAPLDDSGMPKDRFSAEMPDATLATLKIQPSEPRDSAVYFCASGLVGGNEKLFFGSGTQLSVL.

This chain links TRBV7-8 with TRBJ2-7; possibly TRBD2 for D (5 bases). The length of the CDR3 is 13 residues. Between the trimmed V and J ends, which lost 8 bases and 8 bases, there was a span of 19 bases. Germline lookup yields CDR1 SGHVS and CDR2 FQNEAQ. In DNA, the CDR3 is TGTGCCAGCTCCAAGGAGCCCGTAGCGAAGCAGTACTTC. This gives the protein CASSKEPVAKQYF.

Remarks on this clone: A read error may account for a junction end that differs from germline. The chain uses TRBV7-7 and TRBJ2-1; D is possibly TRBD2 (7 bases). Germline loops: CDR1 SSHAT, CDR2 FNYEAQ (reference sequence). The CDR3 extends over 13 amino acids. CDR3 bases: TGTGCTAGCAGCTTAGATCGGGGGGCCGAGCAGTTCTTC. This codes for CASSLDRGAEQFF.

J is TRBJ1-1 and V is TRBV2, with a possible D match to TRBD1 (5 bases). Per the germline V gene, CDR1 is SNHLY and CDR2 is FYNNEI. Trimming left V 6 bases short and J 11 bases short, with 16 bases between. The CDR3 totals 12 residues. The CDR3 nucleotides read TGTGCCAGCAGCGTCGGGGGTTCCGGGGCTTTCTTT. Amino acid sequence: CASSVGGSGAFF.